Listed below are T cell receptor beta chains from one sample, sequenced in a study of T-cell reconstitution after alpha-beta-depleted transplantation in children. TCRdb analysed the PCR reads with MiXCR anew, one entry per CDR3 protein. The sample includes 200,000 or so distinct CDR3 sequences, around 8.4% of them seen just once. The sequencing here drew on PBMCs, mostly from graft donor cells, taken 360 days after TCRalphabeta/CD19-depleted stem cell transplant. Source of these receptors: a male patient aged 2 to 10 who had a stem cell transplant for acute myeloid leukemia, so the T cells may come from the graft donor. CDR3s include the opening cysteine and the closing phenylalanine or tryptophan. D genes are given only for firm matches. Some rows mark clone size as missing; the rest say once, few, many or name a class of expanded clone.

V: TRBV5-1; size: many; D: TRBD1; J: TRBJ2-1; DNA: TGCGCCAGCATGGCCGGGACAGCATTATACAATGAGCAGTTCTTC; CDR3: CASMAGTALYNEQFF
V: TRBV6-1; size: many; D: .; J: TRBJ1-6; DNA: TGTGCCAGCAGTGAACGGGGGCGCACCTATAATTCACCCCTCCACTTT; CDR3: CASSERGRTYNSPLHF
V: TRBV12-3/TRBV12-4; size: few; D: TRBD2; J: TRBJ2-3; DNA: TGTGCCAGCAGAACAATTAGCGGGGGAAAAGATACGCAGTATTTT; CDR3: CASRTISGGKDTQYF
V: TRBV4-2; size: many; D: TRBD2; J: TRBJ2-1; DNA: TGTGCCAGCAGCCCTCCTAGCGGGAGAGGACATGAGCAGTTCTTC; CDR3: CASSPPSGRGHEQFF
V: TRBV4-1; size: large; D: .; J: TRBJ2-1; DNA: TGCGCCAGCAGCCCCCTGGGCACAGGGTCTAACAATGAGCAGTTCTTC; CDR3: CASSPLGTGSNNEQFF
V: TRBV30; size: few; D: TRBD2; J: TRBJ2-1; DNA: TGTGCCTGGAGTGTATTTGGGACTATTCCGTTCTTC; CDR3: CAWSVFGTIPFF
V: TRBV21-1; size: few; D: .; J: TRBJ2-5; DNA: TGTGCCAGCCTCCGGACCCTCCGCACCCAAGAGACCCAGTACTTC; CDR3: CASLRTLRTQETQYF
V: TRBV5-1; size: few; D: .; J: TRBJ2-1; DNA: TGCGCCAGCAGCTTGGTTGGGGGCCCCAGCTCCTACAATGAGCAGTTCTTC; CDR3: CASSLVGGPSSYNEQFF
V: TRBV7-3; size: .; D: TRBD2; J: TRBJ2-2; DNA: TGTGCCAGCAGCGCCGGGACTAGCGCCGGGGAGCTGTTTTTT; CDR3: CASSAGTSAGELFF
V: TRBV9; size: .; D: TRBD1; J: TRBJ2-3; DNA: TGTGCCAGCAGCGATAACCTACAAGGGACAGCGCGCACAGATACGCAGTATTTT; CDR3: CASSDNLQGTARTDTQYF
V: TRBV4-2; size: .; D: .; J: TRBJ2-1; DNA: TGTGCCAGCAGCCAAGCTACCTCTAACAATGAGCAGTTCTTC; CDR3: CASSQATSNNEQFF
V: TRBV14; size: .; D: .; J: TRBJ2-2; DNA: TGTGCCAGCAGGCCGAGGACTTCCATCACCGGGGAGCTGTTTTTT; CDR3: CASRPRTSITGELFF
V: TRBV12-3/TRBV12-4; size: few; D: TRBD1; J: TRBJ1-3; DNA: TGTGCCAGCAGCCGGGGACAGAGCTCTGGAAACACCATATATTTT; CDR3: CASSRGQSSGNTIYF
V: TRBV4-1; size: few; D: .; J: TRBJ2-1; DNA: TGCGCCAGCAGCCAAGTCCCCGGGGTGGATGAGCAGTTCTTC; CDR3: CASSQVPGVDEQFF
V: TRBV5-1; size: few; D: TRBD2; J: TRBJ2-3; DNA: TGCGCCAGCAGCTTGGCTCGGGGGGGCCGCTCCGCAGATACGCAGTATTTT; CDR3: CASSLARGGRSADTQYF
V: TRBV15; size: few; D: .; J: TRBJ1-1; DNA: TGTGCCACCAGCACCGTAACGGACAGGAACACTGAAGCTTTCTTT; CDR3: CATSTVTDRNTEAFF
V: TRBV4-2; size: once; D: .; J: TRBJ2-1; DNA: TGTGCCAGCAGCCAGGATGCGTTAGGGGATGAGCAGTTCTTC; CDR3: CASSQDALGDEQFF
V: TRBV20-1; size: many; D: TRBD2; J: TRBJ2-3; DNA: TGCAGTGCCCCCGCAGCGGGAGTAGATACGCAGTATTTT; CDR3: CSAPAAGVDTQYF
V: TRBV9; size: many; D: TRBD1; J: TRBJ2-7; DNA: TGTGCCAGCAGCGGGGGACAGGGGGCGCGTTACGAGCAGTACTTC; CDR3: CASSGGQGARYEQYF
V: TRBV4-2; size: many; D: .; J: TRBJ2-1; DNA: TGTGCCAGCAGCCGCCGGGACGTCACTTACAATGAGCAGTTCTTC; CDR3: CASSRRDVTYNEQFF
V: TRBV29-1; size: many; D: TRBD1; J: TRBJ2-3; DNA: TGCAGCGCCTTAGGGGGGACAGGGGGAACAGATACGCAGTATTTT; CDR3: CSALGGTGGTDTQYF
V: TRBV29-1; size: many; D: .; J: TRBJ2-5; DNA: TGCAGCGCTGACGGGGTGCAGGGGAGGGAGGAGACCCAGTACTTC; CDR3: CSADGVQGREETQYF
V: TRBV28; size: .; D: TRBD1; J: TRBJ2-7; DNA: TGTGCCAGCAGTTTTTCCCCGACAGGGTCCTTCGAGCAGTACTTC; CDR3: CASSFSPTGSFEQYF
V: TRBV7-2; size: many; D: .; J: TRBJ2-5; DNA: TGTGCCAGCAGCTTATCGCGTCGGACCCAGTACTTC; CDR3: CASSLSRRTQYF
V: TRBV7-8; size: many; D: .; J: TRBJ1-1; DNA: TGTGCCAGCAGCATAGGACTCCTGAACACTGAAGCTTTCTTT; CDR3: CASSIGLLNTEAFF
V: TRBV28; size: many; D: TRBD2; J: TRBJ2-1; DNA: TGTGCCAGCAGTTTACTCGGGACTAGCGGGAGTTACAATGAGCAGTTCTTC; CDR3: CASSLLGTSGSYNEQFF
V: TRBV20-1; size: many; D: TRBD2; J: TRBJ2-4; DNA: TGCAGTGCTAGAGTCGCTAGCGGGGCCCAAAACATTCAGTACTTC; CDR3: CSARVASGAQNIQYF
V: TRBV11-3; size: .; D: .; J: TRBJ2-2; DNA: TGTGCCAGCAGCTTTACGACCCAGGGGGGCGGGGAGCTGTTTTTT; CDR3: CASSFTTQGGGELFF
V: TRBV5-4; size: few; D: .; J: TRBJ2-1; DNA: TGTGCCAGCAGCTTGGGTGGGGCTCTTAGCTCCTACAATGAGCAGTTCTTC; CDR3: CASSLGGALSSYNEQFF
V: TRBV6-4; size: many; D: .; J: TRBJ1-2; DNA: TGTGCCAGCAGTAGAGTGATGGCAGGCGCCCCAGAAAGTTGGTATGGCTACACCTTC; CDR3: CASSRVMAGAPESWYGYTF
V: TRBV15; size: many; D: .; J: TRBJ2-4; DNA: TGTGCCACCAGCACCTCGGCCGGGATCGACATTCAGTACTTC; CDR3: CATSTSAGIDIQYF
V: TRBV7-2; size: .; D: .; J: TRBJ2-1; DNA: TGTGCCAGCAGCTTAGTGGTCGGGAGCGACTACACAGAGCAGTTCTTC; CDR3: CASSLVVGSDYTEQFF
V: TRBV20-1; size: many; D: TRBD2; J: TRBJ2-5; DNA: TGCAGTGCTCCCCTTGGGGGGGTCCAAGAGACCCAGTACTTC; CDR3: CSAPLGGVQETQYF
V: TRBV9; size: few; D: TRBD2; J: TRBJ2-5; DNA: TGTGCCAGCAGCGGGACTAGCGGGGCGCAAGAGACCCAGTACTTC; CDR3: CASSGTSGAQETQYF
V: TRBV12-3/TRBV12-4; size: .; D: TRBD1; J: TRBJ2-5; DNA: TGTGCCAGCAGTTTAGCTGGCAGGGGGGAGACCCAGTACTTC; CDR3: CASSLAGRGETQYF
V: TRBV12-3/TRBV12-4; size: .; D: TRBD1; J: TRBJ2-1; DNA: TGTGCCAGCAGCGCGGGACAGGGTTTCAATGAGCAGTTCTTC; CDR3: CASSAGQGFNEQFF
V: TRBV5-1; size: .; D: TRBD1; J: TRBJ1-2; DNA: TGCGCCAGCAGCTATCGGACAGGGGATGGCTACACCTTC; CDR3: CASSYRTGDGYTF
V: TRBV15; size: .; D: TRBD2; J: TRBJ2-1; DNA: TGTGCCACCAGCAGAGTCCCGTTCACTAGCGGGAGAGGGGATGAGCAGTTCTTC; CDR3: CATSRVPFTSGRGDEQFF
V: TRBV20-1; size: few; D: TRBD2; J: TRBJ2-3; DNA: TGCAGTGCTAGAGAAGCGGGAGCCACAGATACGCAGTATTTT; CDR3: CSAREAGATDTQYF
V: TRBV12-3/TRBV12-4; size: once; D: TRBD1; J: TRBJ2-1; DNA: TGTGCCAGCAGTCTTCCGGGACAGGGGTACAATGAGCAGTTCTTC; CDR3: CASSLPGQGYNEQFF
V: TRBV20-1; size: .; D: .; J: TRBJ2-5; DNA: TGCAGTGCTAGACTCCAGGACGGATTCCAAGAGACCCAGTACTTC; CDR3: CSARLQDGFQETQYF
V: TRBV6-5; size: .; D: TRBD2; J: TRBJ2-1; DNA: TGTGCCAGCAGTTACAAAACTAGCGGGGTAAATGAGCAGTTCTTC; CDR3: CASSYKTSGVNEQFF
V: TRBV4-2; size: few; D: .; J: TRBJ2-1; DNA: TGTGCCAGCAGCCAAGATCCCGGGGGCGCCTACAATGAGCAGTTCTTC; CDR3: CASSQDPGGAYNEQFF
V: TRBV20-1; size: many; D: TRBD1; J: TRBJ2-7; DNA: TGCAGTGCCGGGACAGCCATCGGACCCTACGAGCAGTACTTC; CDR3: CSAGTAIGPYEQYF
V: TRBV4-2; size: few; D: .; J: TRBJ2-1; DNA: TGTGCCAGCAGCCAAGAAACTAGGAGTTGGCAGTTCTTC; CDR3: CASSQETRSWQFF
V: TRBV3-1; size: few; D: .; J: TRBJ2-5; DNA: TGTGCCAGCAGCCAAGGCCTTCAGCTGCAAGAGACCCAGTACTTC; CDR3: CASSQGLQLQETQYF
V: TRBV10-3; size: few; D: TRBD2; J: TRBJ2-5; DNA: TGTGCCATCACCCCCGGGGGGGAGGGGGAGACCCAGTACTTC; CDR3: CAITPGGEGETQYF
V: TRBV27; size: .; D: .; J: TRBJ1-2; DNA: TGTGCCAGCAGCACCTTACGGGACAAATTGTCCTATGGCTACACCTTC; CDR3: CASSTLRDKLSYGYTF
V: TRBV12-3/TRBV12-4; size: few; D: TRBD2; J: TRBJ2-5; DNA: TGTGCCAGCAGTCCCCCGTCGCGAGCGGGGGACCAAGAGACCCAGTACTTC; CDR3: CASSPPSRAGDQETQYF
V: TRBV6-5; size: few; D: TRBD1; J: TRBJ2-3; DNA: TGTGCCAGCAGTTACGGGACAGGGGGCGAAGGCACAGATACGCAGTATTTT; CDR3: CASSYGTGGEGTDTQYF
V: TRBV27; size: few; D: TRBD1; J: TRBJ2-7; DNA: TGTGCCAGCGAACACTGGGACAGCCTCTGGGCTTACGAGCAGTACTTC; CDR3: CASEHWDSLWAYEQYF
V: TRBV6-5; size: .; D: .; J: TRBJ1-3; DNA: TGTGCCAGCAGTTACGGCCGGGCCGGAAACACCATATATTTT; CDR3: CASSYGRAGNTIYF
V: TRBV5-1; size: many; D: .; J: TRBJ1-4; DNA: TGCGCCAGCAGAATGCGGGAAGGCGAAAAACTGTTTTTT; CDR3: CASRMREGEKLFF
V: TRBV11-2; size: .; D: .; J: TRBJ1-6; DNA: TGTGCCAGCAGCTTAGGAGCCCGAGGGTGGGGGATCTCACCCCTCCACTTT; CDR3: CASSLGARGWGISPLHF
V: TRBV12-3/TRBV12-4; size: few; D: TRBD2; J: TRBJ2-4; DNA: TGTGCCAGCAGCCTGCCTTTACTAGCGGGGAAAAACATTCAGTACTTC; CDR3: CASSLPLLAGKNIQYF
V: TRBV15; size: .; D: .; J: TRBJ2-7; DNA: TGTGCCACCAGCAATTCCCCCTACGAGCAGTACTTC; CDR3: CATSNSPYEQYF